This record concerns one T cell receptor beta chain sequence. What it binds is not known. The data are from a study of beta chain features in type 1 diabetes. The study, taken as a whole, reports: It was possible that PCR favored shorter templates, equally so in patients and controls. The naive, central memory and Treg TCRB repertoires of patients appeared to be more similar to one another than those of healthy donors.

Every isolated RNA sample was fully reverse transcribed, so sequencing captured expressed TCRB transcripts. The table came from immunoSEQ multiplex PCR; TCRdb's copy has only in-frame clones and leaves some out. The sample lists about 5,700 clones; 70% to 80% were seen once. Blood was drawn once from each donor into heparinised tubes. The draws averaged around 110 mL. CDR3 size: 15 residues. The germline gives CDR1 MDHEN, CDR2 SYDVKM. V was cut by 3 bases and J by 5 bases, with 14 bases left in between. The source is a man aged 18 to 29 in good health. The chain joins TRBV28 to TRBJ2-1, with a tentative D call TRBD2 (6 bases). Sequenced input: Tregs from blood. The chain's CDR3 is CASSFGGSDNNEQFF. For the CDR3, the DNA is TGTGCCAGCAGTTTTGGAGGGTCTGACAACAATGAGCAGTTCTTC.